Given below is one T cell receptor beta chain in context. PCR employed 60 Vbeta and 13 Jbeta primers. Clones were read by immunoSEQ multiplex PCR, and TCRdb kept only the in-frame ones, dropping some. The data contain 76,000 or so clones, around 70% of them singletons. The germline gives CDR1 SGDLS, CDR2 YYNGEE. V lost 4 bases and J 12 bases, leaving 11 bases between the germline ends. The CDR3 sequence is 11 residues long. The data originate from a study of cytomegalovirus exposure and HLA in healthy donors. Sequencing was done on a sample of PBMCs. The clonotype was recovered from a woman in her forties in good health and CMV-seropositive. The chain has TRBV9 and TRBJ2-1; possible D gene TRBD2, 5 bases. The CDR3 DNA follows: TGTGCCAGCAGCCGGGGAAGTGGGCAGTTCTTC. This gives the protein CASSRGSGQFF.